This T cell receptor beta chain was obtained from a study of blood T cell repertoires in COVID-19. Germline V lookup: CDR1 LNHDA, CDR2 SQIVND (reference sequence). Trimming at V came to 5 bases and at J to 2 bases, leaving 6 bases not matched to a gene. CDR3 length equals 16 residues. A few counts support this clone. Profiled with immunoSEQ multiplex PCR; TCRdb holds only in-frame clones, not every one. Here the sample spans approximately 140,000 clones, around 81% being singletons. The receptor was derived from a woman aged 40-49 years with active or convalescent COVID-19. The chain combines TRBV19 with TRBJ2-1; 10 nucleotides match TRBD2. Sequences were obtained from peripheral blood. The CDR3, as DNA: TGTGCCAGTAGTGGTATAGCGGGAGGCGCCTACAATGAGCAGTTCTTC. Its translation: CASSGIAGGAYNEQFF.